The sequence of this T cell receptor beta chain was determined in a study of T-cell memory formation after mild COVID-19. Study-wide background: TCR clusters were mostly donor specific. Study-wide results and caveats: Most CD4+ clones that shrank were in CM and EM, while CD8+ ones turned up in EMRA.

Looked up from germline, CDR1 is LGHNA and CDR2 is YSLEER. Trimming shortened V by 1 base and J by 1 base, and 8 bases separated the two germline ends. The CDR3 sequence is 15 residues long. MiXCR, run by TCRdb on the 5' RACE reads, gives a single entry per CDR3 protein. The sample consists of about 110,000 distinct CDR3 sequences, about 15% of them appearing once. As to this clonotype: Its target is unknown.

Specimen: PBMCs or a T cell subset sorted from them (not recorded which). V and J are TRBV4-3 and TRBJ2-1; D remains unclear. The clonotype was recovered from a young man who had mild COVID-19 (a few samples of this study predate the infection). Cell type and time point are not known. The CDR3, as DNA: TGCGCCAGCAGCCAAGCACTGATTTCCTACAATGAGCAGTTCTTC. Protein: CASSQALISYNEQFF.